This TCR beta chain derives from a study of persistence of HIV-infected CD4 T cells. The overall study: A median of about 8 years of suppressive ART preceded sampling.

Germline V gives CDR1 MDHEN, CDR2 SYDVKM. V was clipped by 5 bases and J by 0 bases, with 23 bases between them. The CDR3 has 20 residues. With regard to this clone: The target antigen is unknown.

The stimulus was lysate of CMV-infected fibroblasts, roughly 9.2 ug/mL. CD40L-negative CD69-negative CD45RO-high memory CD4+ T cells were sorted as populations depleted of antigen-responding cells. Suppressive ART was started during chronic HIV-1 infection in these adults. For around 19 hours, CD8-depleted PBMCs received anti-CD28/CD49d costimulation, a CD40-blocking antibody and enfuvirtide. Sequencing used immunoSEQ version 4 in survey mode. Produced via immunoSEQ multiplex PCR; TCRdb's table is partial and in-frame only. The profile shows 25,000 to 30,000 clones, roughly 86% of them singletons. Study-level findings and limits: Rare CMV-responding cells carrying HIV-1 proviruses were not analyzed separately for TCR.

The sequence was collected from an adult man with HIV who was CMV-seropositive. Sequencing was performed on CD4+ T cells sorted from PBMCs after approximately 19-hour stimulation, taken from a patient who received antiretroviral therapy. The rearrangement links TRBV28 to TRBJ1-6; D might be TRBD1 (6 bases). The CDR3 DNA reads TGTGCCAGCAGTCCCACCCCGGGGGGCGCCTCTTACTCCTATAATTCACCCCTCCACTTT. Translated: CASSPTPGGASYSYNSPLHF.